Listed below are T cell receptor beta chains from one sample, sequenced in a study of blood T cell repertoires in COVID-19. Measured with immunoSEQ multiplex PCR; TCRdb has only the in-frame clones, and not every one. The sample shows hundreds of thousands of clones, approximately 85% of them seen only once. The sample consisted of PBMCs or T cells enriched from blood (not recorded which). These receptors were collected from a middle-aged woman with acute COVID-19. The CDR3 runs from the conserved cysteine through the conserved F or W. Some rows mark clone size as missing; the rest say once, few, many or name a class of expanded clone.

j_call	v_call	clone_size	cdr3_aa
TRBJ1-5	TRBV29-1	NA	CSATNSNQPQHF
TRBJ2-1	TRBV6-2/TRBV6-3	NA	CASRPHPGQGPQGAILVVYNEQFF
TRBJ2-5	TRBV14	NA	CASSQRDTQETQYF
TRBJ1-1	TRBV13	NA	CASSSRGQGVSEAFF
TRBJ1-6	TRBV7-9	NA	CASSLTGGSNSPLHF
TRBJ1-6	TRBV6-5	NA	CASSYRKSSYNSPLHF
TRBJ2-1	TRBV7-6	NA	CASSGPGLAGHNEQFF
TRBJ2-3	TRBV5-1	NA	CASKHYTDTQYF
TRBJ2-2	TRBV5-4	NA	CASSLGFSDTGELFF
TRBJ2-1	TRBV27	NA	CASSFLGAGDEQFF
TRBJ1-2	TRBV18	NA	CASSSGESGYTF
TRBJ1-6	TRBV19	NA	CATPGQGNSPLHF
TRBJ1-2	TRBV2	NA	CASREGAYGYTF
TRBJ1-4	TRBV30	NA	CAWSDSRANEKLFF
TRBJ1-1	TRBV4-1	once	CASSLYGGVGTEAFF
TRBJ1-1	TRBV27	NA	CASRGGFGNTEAFF
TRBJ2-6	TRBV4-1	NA	CASSQDRVYGANVLTF
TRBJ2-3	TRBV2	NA	CASRRTTVTDTQYF
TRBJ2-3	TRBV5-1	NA	CASSFSDSAWGDTQYF
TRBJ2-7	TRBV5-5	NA	CATKLAGANYEQYF
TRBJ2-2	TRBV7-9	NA	CASSFGPGVPDYTGELFF
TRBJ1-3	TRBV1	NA	CTSSQADAGGSGNTIYF
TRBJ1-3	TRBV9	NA	CASSVELRGTENTIYF
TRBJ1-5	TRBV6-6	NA	CASSYGRQPNQPQHF
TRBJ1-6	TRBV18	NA	CASSPQGGMDNSPLHF
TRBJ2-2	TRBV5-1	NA	CASSFTGGYTGELFF
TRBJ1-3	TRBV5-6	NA	CASSQFIAQGAGGNTIYF
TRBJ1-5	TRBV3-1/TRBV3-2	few	CASSQEGQGIQPQHF
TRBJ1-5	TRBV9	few	CASSLQGSQPQHF
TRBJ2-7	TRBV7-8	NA	CASSFYRDSFYEQYF
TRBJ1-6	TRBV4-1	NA	CASSRGQLIFGSPLHF
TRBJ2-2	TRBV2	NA	CASSDFRGSNTGELFF
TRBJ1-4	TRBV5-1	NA	CASSPQGTNEKLFF
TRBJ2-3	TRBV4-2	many	CASSQPGQGKTDTQYF
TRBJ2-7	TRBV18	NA	CASSPGDGYEQYF
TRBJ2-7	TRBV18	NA	CASSPPLTYEQYF
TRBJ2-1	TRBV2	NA	CASSELQGAFNEQFF
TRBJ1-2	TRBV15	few	CATSRGDSANYGYTF
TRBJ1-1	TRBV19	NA	CASSTYLNTEAFF
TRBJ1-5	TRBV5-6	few	CASSFRSSGLRIVPQHF
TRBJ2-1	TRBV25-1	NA	CASSEYRGQYNEQFF
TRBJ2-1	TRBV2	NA	CAIPGVTVNNEQFF
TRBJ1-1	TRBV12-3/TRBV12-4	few	CASSLRNTEAFF
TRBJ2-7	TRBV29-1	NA	CSFSGQGNEQYF
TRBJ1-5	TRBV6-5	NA	CASTFREGDNQPQHF
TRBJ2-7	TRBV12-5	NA	CASGPPGQLSYEQYF
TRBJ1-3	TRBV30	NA	CAWNQDRGNTIYF
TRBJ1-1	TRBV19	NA	CASDGRPRYTEAFF
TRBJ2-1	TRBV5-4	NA	CASSLAGGGRNEQFF
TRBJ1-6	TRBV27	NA	CASSLNRDSPLHF
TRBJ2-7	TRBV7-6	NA	CASSALRDRGNYEQYF
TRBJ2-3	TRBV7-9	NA	CASSLATGGGGTDTQYF
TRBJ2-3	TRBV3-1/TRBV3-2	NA	CASSLRAGGREDTQYF
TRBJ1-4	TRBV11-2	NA	CASSPNRGLPNEKLFF
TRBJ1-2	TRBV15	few	CATSRERASGGYTF